These T cell receptor beta chains were read from a single sample in a study of cytomegalovirus exposure and HLA in healthy donors. Profiling relied on immunoSEQ multiplex PCR, and the TCRdb table lists in-frame clones only, not all of them. Among some 150,000 clones listed, roughly four fifths were seen once. The sample taken for sequencing was PBMCs. Receptors were obtained from a male donor in good health and CMV-seronegative. Both conserved end residues are part of each CDR3. Fields, in order: clone size, J gene, V gene, D gene, CDR3 DNA, CDR3 protein. D genes are given only for firm matches. Some rows have no size entry. The others give once, few or many, or a class for an expanded clone.

size: -; J: TRBJ1-4; V: TRBV18; D: TRBD1; DNA: TGTGCCAGCTCACTCGCCGGGACAGGGCGTAATGAAAAACTGTTTTTT; CDR3: CASSLAGTGRNEKLFF
size: -; J: TRBJ1-2; V: TRBV5-6; D: TRBD1; DNA: TGTGCCAGCAGCGGTGGACAGGGCTATGGCTACACCTTC; CDR3: CASSGGQGYGYTF
size: once; J: TRBJ2-3; V: TRBV9; D: -; DNA: TGTGCCAGCAGCACCCCGGTCGGGGATGCGCAGTATTTT; CDR3: CASSTPVGDAQYF
size: -; J: TRBJ2-7; V: TRBV9; D: TRBD1; DNA: TGTGCCAGCAGCGGGGGACAGAACTACGAGCAGTACTTC; CDR3: CASSGGQNYEQYF
size: once; J: TRBJ2-2; V: TRBV11-3; D: TRBD2; DNA: TGTGCCAGCAGCCCCAGGGAGGGCAAGAACACCGGGGAGCTGTTTTTT; CDR3: CASSPREGKNTGELFF
size: -; J: TRBJ1-1; V: TRBV7-9; D: -; DNA: TGTGCCAGCAGCTTAGACAGCATGAACACTGAAGCTTTCTTT; CDR3: CASSLDSMNTEAFF
size: -; J: TRBJ2-1; V: TRBV18; D: TRBD1; DNA: TGTGCCAGCTCACCAGCGGACAGGGGGCTTGTGGATGAGCAGTTCTTC; CDR3: CASSPADRGLVDEQFF
size: -; J: TRBJ2-7; V: TRBV27; D: -; DNA: TGTGCCAGCAGTTTAGGCGGGCACTACGAGCAGTACTTC; CDR3: CASSLGGHYEQYF
size: -; J: TRBJ2-1; V: TRBV7-9; D: TRBD1; DNA: TGTGCCAGCAGCTCCCCGGACAGGGGCCACAATGAGCAGTTCTTC; CDR3: CASSSPDRGHNEQFF
size: -; J: TRBJ2-7; V: TRBV7-8; D: TRBD2; DNA: TGTGCCAGCAGCTTAGAGGCGGGGGGGCACAACGAGCAGTACTTC; CDR3: CASSLEAGGHNEQYF
size: few; J: TRBJ2-5; V: TRBV7-2; D: TRBD2; DNA: TGTGCCAGCAGCTTAGTCGGGACTAATCAAGAGACCCAGTACTTC; CDR3: CASSLVGTNQETQYF
size: -; J: TRBJ2-7; V: TRBV5-1; D: -; DNA: TGCGCCAGCAGCTTCCCAGGGTATTACGAGCAGTACTTC; CDR3: CASSFPGYYEQYF
size: few; J: TRBJ2-1; V: TRBV7-6; D: TRBD1; DNA: TGTGCCAGCAGCCCCCGGACAGGGGGCTGGTACAATGAGCAGTTCTTC; CDR3: CASSPRTGGWYNEQFF
size: -; J: TRBJ1-1; V: TRBV9; D: TRBD1; DNA: TGTGCCAGCACCAACGCCGAGGGACAGGGCACTGAAGCTTTCTTT; CDR3: CASTNAEGQGTEAFF
size: -; J: TRBJ2-1; V: TRBV11-2; D: TRBD2; DNA: TGTGCCAGCAGCTCCCGGCAGCGGGAGAACAATGAGCAGTTCTTC; CDR3: CASSSRQRENNEQFF
size: -; J: TRBJ2-3; V: TRBV7-9; D: -; DNA: TGTGCCAGCAGCTTAGGGTCCGCGGGAAGCACAGATACGCAGTATTTT; CDR3: CASSLGSAGSTDTQYF
size: -; J: TRBJ2-7; V: TRBV6-5; D: TRBD2; DNA: TGTGCCAGCAGTTCCTCTAGCGGGACGGGCGAGCAGTACTTC; CDR3: CASSSSSGTGEQYF
size: -; J: TRBJ2-2; V: TRBV7-3; D: TRBD2; DNA: TGTGCCAGCAGCTTTAAGGGACTAGCGGGAGTGGATACCGGGGAGCTGTTTTTT; CDR3: CASSFKGLAGVDTGELFF
size: -; J: TRBJ2-2; V: TRBV9; D: -; DNA: TGTGCCAGCAGCGTAGTATATAATACCGGGGAGCTGTTTTTT; CDR3: CASSVVYNTGELFF
size: -; J: TRBJ1-5; V: TRBV6-1; D: TRBD1; DNA: TGTGCCAGCAGTGAAGTGGACAGGGCGGGTCGGGCCCAGCATTTT; CDR3: CASSEVDRAGRAQHF
size: few; J: TRBJ2-1; V: TRBV9; D: TRBD2; DNA: TGTGCCAGCAGCTCCCGCCCCAGGGCTAGCGGGGGACCGAGCTCCTACAATGAGCAGTTCTTC; CDR3: CASSSRPRASGGPSSYNEQFF
size: -; J: TRBJ1-1; V: TRBV18; D: TRBD1; DNA: TGTGCCAGCTCACTGGGACAGACGAACACGGAAGCTTTCTTT; CDR3: CASSLGQTNTEAFF
size: -; J: TRBJ2-5; V: TRBV9; D: TRBD1; DNA: TGTGCCAGCAGCGGAGTGAGGACAGGGGGTAGACAAGAGACCCAGTACTTC; CDR3: CASSGVRTGGRQETQYF
size: -; J: TRBJ2-5; V: TRBV4-1; D: -; DNA: TGCGCCAGCAGCCCCAAGGGAATAATGACCCAGGGCCAGTACTTC; CDR3: CASSPKGIMTQGQYF
size: few; J: TRBJ2-2; V: TRBV19; D: TRBD2; DNA: TGTGCCAGTAGTATCCTAGCGGGAGTAACCGGGGAGCTGTTTTTT; CDR3: CASSILAGVTGELFF
size: -; J: TRBJ2-5; V: TRBV5-1; D: TRBD2; DNA: TGCGCCAGCAGCTTGGCTCTGACTAGCGGGAGTTTGGAGACCCAGTACTTC; CDR3: CASSLALTSGSLETQYF
size: -; J: TRBJ2-1; V: TRBV6-6; D: TRBD2; DNA: TGTGCCAGCATCCGGGAGGGGTCAAATGAGCAGTTCTTC; CDR3: CASIREGSNEQFF
size: once; J: TRBJ1-2; V: TRBV14; D: -; DNA: TGTGCCAGCAGCTTCGAATGGAGTGGTGGCTACACCTTC; CDR3: CASSFEWSGGYTF
size: once; J: TRBJ1-1; V: TRBV28; D: -; DNA: TGTGCCAGCAGTGCCCTCCGGGGTTGGAACACTGAAGCTTTCTTT; CDR3: CASSALRGWNTEAFF
size: -; J: TRBJ2-7; V: TRBV7-9; D: TRBD1; DNA: TGTGCCAGCAGCTCAGGACAGGGGGGTACCTACGAGCAGTACTTC; CDR3: CASSSGQGGTYEQYF